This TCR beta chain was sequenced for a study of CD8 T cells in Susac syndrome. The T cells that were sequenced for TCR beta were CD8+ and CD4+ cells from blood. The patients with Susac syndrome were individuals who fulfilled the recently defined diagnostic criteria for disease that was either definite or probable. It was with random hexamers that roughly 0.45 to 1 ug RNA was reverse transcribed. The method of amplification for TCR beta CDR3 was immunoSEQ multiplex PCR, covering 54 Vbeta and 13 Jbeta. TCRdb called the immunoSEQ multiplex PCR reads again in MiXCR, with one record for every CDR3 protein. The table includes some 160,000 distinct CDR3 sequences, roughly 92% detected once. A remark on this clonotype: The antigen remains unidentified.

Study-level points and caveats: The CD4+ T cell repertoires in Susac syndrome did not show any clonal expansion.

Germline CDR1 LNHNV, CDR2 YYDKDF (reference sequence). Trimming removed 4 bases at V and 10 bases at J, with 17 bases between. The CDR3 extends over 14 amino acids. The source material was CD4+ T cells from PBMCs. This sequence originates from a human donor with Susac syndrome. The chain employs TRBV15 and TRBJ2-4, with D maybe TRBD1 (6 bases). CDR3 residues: CATSIGDTDSIQYF. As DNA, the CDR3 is TGTGCCACCAGCATCGGGGACACCGATTCTATTCAGTACTTC.